The present entry profiles one TCR beta chain with its context. Its antigen is as yet unknown. TCRdb's copy holds only in-frame clones and misses some; the assay was immunoSEQ multiplex PCR. The sample yields about 130,000 clones, about 96% seen once. The data originate from a study of cytomegalovirus exposure and HLA in healthy donors. Broader study findings: A list of around 160 TCR beta chains associated with cytomegalovirus was given.

CDR1 is SGHTA and CDR2 is FQGNSA in the germline V gene. Trimming cost V 5 bases and J 9 bases; bases outside gene matches: 8. The CDR3 spans 14 residues. Specimen: PBMCs. The V gene is TRBV7-2, the J gene TRBJ2-1; 9 bases map to TRBD2. This clonotype originated in a young man in good health and CMV-seronegative. The CDR3 sequence: CASSVQREDREQFF. DNA of the CDR3: TGTGCCAGCAGCGTCCAGCGGGAGGACCGTGAGCAGTTCTTC.